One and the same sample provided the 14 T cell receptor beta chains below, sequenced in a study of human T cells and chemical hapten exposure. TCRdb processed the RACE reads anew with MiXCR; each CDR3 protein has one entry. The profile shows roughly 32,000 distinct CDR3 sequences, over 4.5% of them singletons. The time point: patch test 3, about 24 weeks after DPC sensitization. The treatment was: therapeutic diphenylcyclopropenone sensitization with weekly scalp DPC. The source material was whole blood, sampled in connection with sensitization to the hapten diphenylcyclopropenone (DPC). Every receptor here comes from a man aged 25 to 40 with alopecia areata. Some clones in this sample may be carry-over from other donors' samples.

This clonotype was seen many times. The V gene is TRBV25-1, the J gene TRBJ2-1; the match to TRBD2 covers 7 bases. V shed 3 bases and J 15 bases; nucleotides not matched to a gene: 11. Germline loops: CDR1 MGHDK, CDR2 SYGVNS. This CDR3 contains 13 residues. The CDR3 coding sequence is TGTGCCAGCAGTGACGTCCGGTTCGGGGGGAGGTTCTTC. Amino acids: CASSDVRFGGRFF. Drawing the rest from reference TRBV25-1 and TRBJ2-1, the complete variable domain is EADIYQTPRYLVIGTGKKITLECSQTMGHDKMYWYQQDPGMELHLIHYSYGVNSTEKGDLSSESTVSRIRTEHFPLTLESARPSHTSQYLCASSDVRFGGRFFGPGTRLTVL.

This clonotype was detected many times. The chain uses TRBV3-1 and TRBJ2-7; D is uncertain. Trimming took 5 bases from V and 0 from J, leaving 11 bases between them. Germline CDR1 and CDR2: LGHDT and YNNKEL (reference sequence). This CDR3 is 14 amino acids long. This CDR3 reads CASSKGGDSYEQYF. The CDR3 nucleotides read TGTGCCAGCAGCAAAGGTGGGGACTCCTACGAGCAGTACTTC.

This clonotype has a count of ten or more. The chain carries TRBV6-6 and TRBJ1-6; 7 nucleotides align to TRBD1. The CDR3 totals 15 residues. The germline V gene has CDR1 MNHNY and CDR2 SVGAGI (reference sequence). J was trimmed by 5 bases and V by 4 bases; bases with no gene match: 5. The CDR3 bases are TGTGCCAGCAGTTTCCCGGGACAGAATAATTCACCCCTCCACTTT. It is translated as CASSFPGQNNSPLHF.

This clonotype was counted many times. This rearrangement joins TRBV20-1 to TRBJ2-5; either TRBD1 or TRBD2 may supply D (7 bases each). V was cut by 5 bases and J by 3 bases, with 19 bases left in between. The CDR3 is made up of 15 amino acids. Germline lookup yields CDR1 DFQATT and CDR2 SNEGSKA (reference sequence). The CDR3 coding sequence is TGCAGTGCTGGATTAAGACAGGGAGGGAAAGAGACCCAGTACTTC. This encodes CSAGLRQGGKETQYF.

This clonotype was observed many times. CDR3 in DNA: TGTGCCAGCAGCCCCTCTAGCGGGAGCTCCTACGAGCAGTACTTC. Translating gives CASSPSSGSSYEQYF. J is TRBJ2-7 and V is TRBV7-2; 10 bases fit TRBD2. J lost 0 bases, V lost 5 bases, and 4 bases had no gene match. Germline lookup yields CDR1 SGHTA and CDR2 FQGNSA. This CDR3 comprises 15 residues.

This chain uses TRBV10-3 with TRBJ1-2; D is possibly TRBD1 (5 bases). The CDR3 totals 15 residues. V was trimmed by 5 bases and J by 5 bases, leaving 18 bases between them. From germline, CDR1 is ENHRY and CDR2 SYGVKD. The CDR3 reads CAISRQLNTRYGYTF. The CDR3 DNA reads TGTGCCATCAGTAGACAGCTCAATACCCGATATGGCTACACCTTC.

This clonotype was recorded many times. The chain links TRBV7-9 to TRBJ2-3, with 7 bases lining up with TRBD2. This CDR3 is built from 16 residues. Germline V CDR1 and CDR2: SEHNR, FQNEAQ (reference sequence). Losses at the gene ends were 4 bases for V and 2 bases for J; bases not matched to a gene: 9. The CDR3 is CASSSLEAGVTDTQYF. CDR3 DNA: TGTGCCAGCAGCTCGCTTGAGGCGGGAGTCACAGATACGCAGTATTTT.

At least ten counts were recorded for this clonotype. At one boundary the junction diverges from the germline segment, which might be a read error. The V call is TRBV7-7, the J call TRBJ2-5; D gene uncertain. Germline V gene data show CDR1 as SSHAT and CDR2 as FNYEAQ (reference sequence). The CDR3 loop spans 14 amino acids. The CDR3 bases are TGTGCTAGCAGCCCGAGAATACACCAAGAGACCCAGTACTTC. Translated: CASSPRIHQETQYF.

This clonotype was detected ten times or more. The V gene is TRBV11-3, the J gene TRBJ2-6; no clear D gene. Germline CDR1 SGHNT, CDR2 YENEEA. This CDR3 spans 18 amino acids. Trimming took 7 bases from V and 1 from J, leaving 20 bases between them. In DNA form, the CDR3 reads TGTGCCAGCACCCACCAGGTGGTCATGGGATCTGGGGCCAACGTCCTGACTTTC. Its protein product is CASTHQVVMGSGANVLTF.

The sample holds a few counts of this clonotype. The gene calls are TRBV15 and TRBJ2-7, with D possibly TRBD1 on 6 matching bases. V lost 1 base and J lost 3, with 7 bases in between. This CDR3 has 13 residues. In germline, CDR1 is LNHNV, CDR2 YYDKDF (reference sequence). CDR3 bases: TGTGCCACCAGCAGAGTGGACAGCTACGAGCAGTACTTC. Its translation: CATSRVDSYEQYF. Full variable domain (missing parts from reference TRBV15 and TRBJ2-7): DAMVIQNPRYQVTQFGKPVTLSCSQTLNHNVMYWYQQKSSQAPKLLFHYYDKDFNNEADTPDNFQSRRPNTSFCFLDIRSPGLGDTAMYLCATSRVDSYEQYFGPGTRLTVT.

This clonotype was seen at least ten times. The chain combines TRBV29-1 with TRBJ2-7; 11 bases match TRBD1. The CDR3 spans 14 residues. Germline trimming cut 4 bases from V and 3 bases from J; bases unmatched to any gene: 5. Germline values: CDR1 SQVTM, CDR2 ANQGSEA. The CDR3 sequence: CSVVPGTGGYEQYF. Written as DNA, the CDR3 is TGCAGCGTTGTACCCGGGACAGGGGGCTACGAGCAGTACTTC.

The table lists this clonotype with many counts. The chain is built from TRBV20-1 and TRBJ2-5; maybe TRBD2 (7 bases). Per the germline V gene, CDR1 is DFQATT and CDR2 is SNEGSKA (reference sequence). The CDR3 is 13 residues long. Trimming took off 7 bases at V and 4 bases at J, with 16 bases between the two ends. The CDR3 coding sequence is TGCAGTGTTCCTCCGGGGGGCAGAGAGACCCAGTACTTC. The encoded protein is CSVPPGGRETQYF.

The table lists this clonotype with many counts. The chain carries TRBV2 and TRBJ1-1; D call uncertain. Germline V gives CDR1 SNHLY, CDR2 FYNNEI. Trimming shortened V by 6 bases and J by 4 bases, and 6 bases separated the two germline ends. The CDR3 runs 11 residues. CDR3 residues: CASSAATEAFF. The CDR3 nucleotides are TGTGCCAGCAGCGCCGCCACTGAAGCTTTCTTT.

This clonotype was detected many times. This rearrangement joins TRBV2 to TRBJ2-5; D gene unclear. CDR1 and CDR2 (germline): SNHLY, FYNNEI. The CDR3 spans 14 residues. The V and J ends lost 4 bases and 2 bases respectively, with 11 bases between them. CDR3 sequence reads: CASSVGREQETQYF. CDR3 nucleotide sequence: TGTGCCAGCAGTGTAGGTCGAGAACAAGAGACCCAGTACTTC.